Each of the 23 T cell receptor beta chains below was sequenced from the same sample in a study of CD8 T cells in ankylosing spondylitis. Study-level findings and limits: Blood of patients with ankylosing spondylitis appeared to be characterized by a TCR beta motif of several highly homologous variants.

No cognate antigen is known for these TCRs. TCRdb re-derived calls from the 5' RACE reads in MiXCR, one entry per CDR3 protein. The sample has fewer than 550,000 distinct CDR3 sequences; roughly 5% are singletons. The sample consisted of blood, either unsorted or a sorted T cell fraction (not recorded which). The receptors stem from a male donor with ankylosing spondylitis.

This clonotype was detected ten times or more. The J gene is TRBJ1-6, the V gene TRBV20-1; TRBD1 agrees at 8 bases. V shed 5 bases and J 9 bases; nucleotides not matched to a gene: 6. The CDR3 has 13 amino acids. Germline CDR1 and CDR2: DFQATT and SNEGSKA (reference sequence). The CDR3, as DNA: TGCAGTGCTGAAGGACAGGGAGGTTCACCCCTCCACTTT. The encoded protein is CSAEGQGGSPLHF.

This clonotype was seen ten or more times. For the CDR3, the DNA is TGTGCCAGCAGTTACTCCCTCCGGACGTCCGCCTACGAGCAGTACTTC. This sequence encodes CASSYSLRTSAYEQYF. The chain couples TRBV6-5 to TRBJ2-7; no clear D gene. The CDR3 spans 16 residues. Trimming took off 0 bases at V and 2 bases at J, with 14 bases between the two ends. CDR1 MNHEY and CDR2 SVGAGI come from the germline V gene.

The table lists this clonotype with many counts. This chain joins TRBV10-3 and TRBJ1-2; D is possibly TRBD1 (6 bases). V was cut by 0 bases and J by 8 bases, with 13 bases left in between. The CDR3 consists of 14 residues. Germline CDR1 reads ENHRY; CDR2 reads SYGVKD. The CDR3 spells CAISESQGWSGYTF. CDR3 sequence (DNA): TGTGCCATCAGTGAGTCCCAGGGGTGGAGCGGCTACACCTTC.

Concerning this clonotype: Being one base from a much bigger clone, this may be a read error. The chain uses TRBV7-2 and TRBJ1-1; 10 bases agree with TRBD1. This CDR3 contains 13 residues. Germline V gene data show CDR1 as SGHTA and CDR2 as FQGNSA. CDR3 in DNA: TGTGCCAGCAGCTTAGCGACAGGGGGCGAAGTTTTCTTT. Its protein is CASSLATGGEVFF. Filled out from reference TRBV7-2 and TRBJ1-1, the complete variable domain reads GAGVSQSPSNKVTEKGKDVELRCDPISGHTALYWYRQSLGQGLEFLIYFQGNSAPDKSGLPSDRFSAERTGGSVSTLTIQRTQQEDSAVYLCASSLATGGEVFFGQGTRLTVV.

J is TRBJ1-2 and V is TRBV12-3 or TRBV12-4; 9 bases are shared with TRBD1. The CDR3 has 15 amino acids. V lost 5 bases to trimming and J lost 8 bases; unmatched junction nucleotides: 12. This CDR3 reads CASSDQPGQGDGYTF. The CDR3 region has the DNA TGTGCCAGCAGTGATCAACCGGGACAGGGAGACGGCTACACCTTC.

This chain joins TRBV7-2 and TRBJ2-7; TRBD1 is a possible D gene (5 bases). V was clipped by 1 base and J by 5 bases, with 12 bases between them. CDR3 length: 14 residues. Germline CDR1 SGHTA, CDR2 FQGNSA. The CDR3 sequence: CASSLDRFKDEQYF. CDR3 DNA sequence: TGTGCCAGCAGCTTAGACAGGTTTAAGGACGAGCAGTACTTC.

The rearrangement joins TRBV19 to TRBJ2-7; 7 positions match TRBD1. This CDR3 contains 14 residues. After removal of 5 bases from V and 7 bases from J, the junction contained 11 bases not matched to a gene. Per the germline V gene, CDR1 is LNHDA and CDR2 is SQIVND (reference sequence). The CDR3 spells CASSSTGTAKEQYF. The DNA for the CDR3 is TGTGCCAGTAGTTCTACCGGGACAGCCAAAGAGCAGTACTTC.

In its sample, this clonotype was seen many times. This CDR3 is CASSLGVGNEQFF. The CDR3 DNA sequence: TGTGCCAGCAGCTTAGGGGTCGGCAATGAGCAGTTCTTC. The chain combines TRBV7-2 with TRBJ2-1; D is unresolved. Germline CDR1 reads SGHTA; CDR2 reads FQGNSA. Trimming removed 1 base from V and 6 bases from J, with 7 bases in between. The CDR3 loop spans 13 amino acids.

This clonotype was seen repeatedly, ten times or more. This chain uses TRBV6-2 or TRBV6-3 with TRBJ2-2, with a tentative D call TRBD1 (6 bases). The CDR3 is 15 amino acids. CDR1 MNHEY and CDR2 SVGEGT come from the germline V gene. V was clipped by 5 bases and J by 5 bases, with 15 bases between them. Written as DNA, the CDR3 is TGTGCCAGCAGTAAACAGGGTTGGGTAACCGGGGAGCTGTTTTTT. Protein: CASSKQGWVTGELFF.

This clonotype occurred many times. The chain joins TRBV20-1 to TRBJ1-6; D call uncertain. This CDR3 is 12 amino acids long. Germline V gene lookup returns CDR1 DFQATT and CDR2 SNEGSKA (reference sequence). With 3 bases removed from V and 6 bases from J, the gap between germline ends came to 6 bases. The CDR3 loop reads CSARDGNSPLHF. The CDR3 DNA sequence: TGCAGTGCTAGGGACGGTAATTCACCCCTCCACTTT.

Concerning this clonotype: A much larger clone sits a single nucleotide away, making a read error possible. This sequence joins TRBV20-1 and TRBJ2-2, with D tentatively TRBD1 or TRBD2 (5 bases each). Germline CDR1 DFQATT, CDR2 SNEGSKA (reference sequence). This CDR3 contains 13 residues. The V and J ends lost 6 bases and 6 bases respectively, with 14 bases between them. CDR3 region: CSARGRVAGELFF. CDR3 nucleotides: TGCAGTGCCCGGGGACGGGTCGCCGGGGAGCTGTTTTTT.

This clonotype has only a few counts. This chain links TRBV4-1 with TRBJ2-7; 7 bases agree with TRBD1. Germline loops: CDR1 MGHRA, CDR2 YSYEKL. V lost 8 bases to trimming and J lost 3 bases; unmatched junction nucleotides: 10. This CDR3 is 14 amino acids long. The DNA of the CDR3 is TGCGCCAGCGCCGGGAACAGGGGCGGCTACGAGCAGTACTTC. Translation gives CASAGNRGGYEQYF.

Only a few counts were recorded for this clonotype. The DNA of the CDR3 is TGTGCCAGCAGCATAGACAACTATGGCTACACCTTC. Translating it yields CASSIDNYGYTF. V is TRBV5-4 and J is TRBJ1-2; D is ambiguous. This CDR3 is 12 amino acids long. CDR1 SGHNT and CDR2 YYREEE come from the germline V gene (reference sequence). Trimming cost V 4 bases and J 2 bases, with 6 bases left between them. Combining the CDR3 with reference TRBV5-4 and TRBJ1-2 gives the whole variable domain ETGVTQSPTHLIKTRGQQVTLRCSSQSGHNTVSWYQQALGQGPQFIFQYYREEENGRGNFPPRFSGLQFPNYSSELNVNALELDDSALYLCASSIDNYGYTFGSGTRLTVV.

This clonotype was found many times. The V gene is TRBV7-2, the J gene TRBJ2-3; 8 nucleotides line up with TRBD2. Losses at the gene ends were 6 bases for V and 3 bases for J; bases not matched to a gene: 5. From germline, CDR1 is SGHTA and CDR2 FQGNSA. This CDR3 region has 14 residues. The DNA of the CDR3 is TGTGCCAGCAGTCCGATAGCGGGGACAGATACGCAGTATTTT. It translates to CASSPIAGTDTQYF.

This clonotype has at least ten counts. This chain links TRBV7-2 with TRBJ2-7; no firm D call. The length of the CDR3 is 14 residues. V was cut by 5 bases and J by 4 bases, with 15 bases left in between. Germline-derived CDR1 and CDR2 are SGHTA and FQGNSA. DNA for the CDR3: TGTGCCAGCAGCCCAGAACAGAACTTTTACGAGCAGTACTTC. Its translation is CASSPEQNFYEQYF.

This clonotype was counted many times. This chain connects TRBV5-1 to TRBJ2-1; 13 positions match TRBD2. CDR3 length: 18 amino acids. CDR1 and CDR2 from the germline V gene are SGHRS and YFSETQ. Trimming removed 3 bases from V and 0 bases from J; junction bases left unmatched: 6. The CDR3 coding sequence is TGCGCCAGCAGCTCCGGACTAGCGGGGGCTGTCTCCTACAATGAGCAGTTCTTC. Its translation is CASSSGLAGAVSYNEQFF.

This clonotype was observed many times. The chain links TRBV27 to TRBJ2-7; D call uncertain. The CDR3 extends over 13 amino acids. CDR1 is MNHEY, CDR2 SMNVEV, per germline (reference sequence). Trimming took 2 bases from V and 3 from J, leaving 8 bases between them. This CDR3 reads CASSLVGNYEQYF. The DNA of the CDR3 is TGTGCCAGCAGTTTAGTAGGGAACTACGAGCAGTACTTC.

This clonotype was counted ten times or more. The chain employs TRBV7-2 and TRBJ2-7, with D tentatively TRBD2 (7 bases). Germline assignment: CDR1 SGHTA and CDR2 FQGNSA. CDR3 size: 15 residues. Trimming took 5 bases from V and 0 from J, leaving 14 bases between them. The CDR3 DNA is TGTGCCAGCAGCCCCCCCGGGGGGCTCTCCTACGAGCAGTACTTC. It specifies CASSPPGGLSYEQYF.

There are many counts of this clonotype. The chain uses TRBV10-3 and TRBJ1-4; 9 bases map to TRBD1. The CDR3 is 15 residues long. V dropped 2 bases and J dropped 6; count of bases not matched to a gene: 4. The germline gives CDR1 ENHRY, CDR2 SYGVKD. CDR3 sequence reads: CAISEDRGWDEKLFF. DNA for the CDR3: TGTGCCATCAGTGAGGACAGGGGGTGGGATGAAAAACTGTTTTTT.

This clonotype was detected ten times or more. This chain uses TRBV7-2 with TRBJ1-6, with a weak D call TRBD1 (5 bases). The CDR3 runs to 15 residues. Trimming removed 5 bases at V and 9 bases at J, with 17 bases between. Looked up from germline, CDR1 is SGHTA and CDR2 is FQGNSA. CDR3 sequence (DNA): TGTGCCAGCAGCCAACGGGCCGGTGGGGGTTCACCCCTCCACTTT. It encodes CASSQRAGGGSPLHF.

This clonotype was detected many times. The chain has TRBV5-1 and TRBJ2-7, with D perhaps matching TRBD1 or TRBD2 (5 bases each). The germline gives CDR1 SGHRS, CDR2 YFSETQ. This CDR3 has 12 residues. V was shortened by 5 bases and J by 9 bases, with 15 bases between the two germline ends. The CDR3 nucleotides read TGCGCCAGCAGAAGGACGGGGCAGGGGCAGTACTTC. Amino acids: CASRRTGQGQYF.

This clonotype has ten or more counts. This chain links TRBV6-5 with TRBJ2-7, with D perhaps TRBD1 (6 bases). This CDR3 spans 17 amino acids. V shed 4 bases and J shed 5 bases, with 24 bases lying between them. Germline V lookup: CDR1 MNHEY, CDR2 SVGAGI. The CDR3 loop reads CASSLLFPTGPVDEQYF. The CDR3 nucleotides read TGTGCCAGCAGTTTACTCTTCCCGACAGGTCCAGTAGACGAGCAGTACTTC.

With respect to this clonotype: One end of the junction fails to match germline, which may point to a read error. The V call is TRBV10-3, the J call TRBJ2-3; the D is unclear. The J call is doubtful: the DNA matches TRBJ1-5 better. The CDR3 consists of 15 residues. CDR1 and CDR2 from the germline V gene are ENHRY and SYGVKD. This CDR3 is CAINESTWASGRQHF. The CDR3 DNA follows: TGTGCCATCAATGAGTCGACGTGGGCTAGCGGGAGGCAGCATTTT.